This record covers a single TCR beta chain. The assay was immunoSEQ multiplex PCR, and TCRdb's table has in-frame clones only and misses some. Seen here are tens of thousands of clones, about 94% observed once, and the top ten hold approximately 2.8%. The data stem from a study of T cell changes during pregnancy in multiple sclerosis. Germline V CDR1 and CDR2: SGHTA, FQGNSA. Trimming took 2 bases from V and 1 from J, leaving 11 bases between them. The CDR3 consists of 15 residues. The clonotype originates from a female donor in good health, enrolled as a control in a pregnancy study. The V call is TRBV7-2, the J call TRBJ2-5; D is ambiguous. Sequencing was performed on peripheral blood, taken in the third trimester of pregnancy. CDR3 in DNA: TGTGCCAGCAGCTTAATTCCACCGGGCCAAGAGACCCAGTACTTC. It encodes CASSLIPPGQETQYF.